Below, 30 T cell receptor beta chains from the same sample are listed, as sequenced in a study of cytomegalovirus exposure and HLA in healthy donors (TCRdb year 2017). The library was built by means of the immunoSEQ multiplex PCR assay. Sourced from immuneACCESS, this table was stored by TCRdb with only in-frame sequences that have V and J called. A share of the clones is absent; for the studies checked, an unresolved V gene accounts for under half, and the remainder has no known explanation. The sample table records around 74,000 clones; around four fifths of these occur just once. The top ten clones comprise approximately 3% of the sample. Specimen: PBMCs. Receptors originate from a man aged 25 to 40 in good health and CMV-seronegative.

This rearrangement joins TRBV4-1 to TRBJ1-2; 12 nucleotides line up with TRBD1. This CDR3 contains 17 residues. V lost 2 bases to trimming and J lost 7 bases; unmatched junction nucleotides: 11. From germline, CDR1 is MGHRA and CDR2 YSYEKL. The CDR3 region is CASSQRGSGTGGSGYTF. The DNA for the CDR3 is TGCGCCAGCAGCCAAAGGGGGTCGGGGACAGGGGGCTCTGGCTACACCTTC.

J is TRBJ2-4 and V is TRBV5-1; D might be TRBD1 (6 bases). CDR1 is SGHRS and CDR2 is YFSETQ in the germline V gene. Trimming left V 4 bases short and J 0 bases short, with 17 bases between. The CDR3 has 17 residues. The CDR3 loop is CASSGRDRSQAKNIQYF. CDR3 nucleotides: TGCGCCAGCAGCGGGAGAGACAGGTCTCAAGCCAAAAACATTCAGTACTTC.

In nucleotides, the CDR3 is TGTGCCAGCAGTTACGGACAGGGAGCGGAAAATTCACCCCTCCACTTT. This codes for CASSYGQGAENSPLHF. The V gene is TRBV9, the J gene TRBJ1-6; 8 bases map to TRBD1. This CDR3 has 16 residues. Germline lookup yields CDR1 SGDLS and CDR2 YYNGEE. J was trimmed by 7 bases and V by 5 bases; bases with no gene match: 11.

The rearrangement links TRBV7-9 to TRBJ1-4; D is unclear. The ends were cut back, 1 base at V and 7 bases at J, with 13 bases in the middle. This CDR3 comprises 15 residues. Per the germline V gene, CDR1 is SEHNR and CDR2 is FQNEAQ (reference sequence). The CDR3 bases are TGTGCCAGCAGCTTAGGAGGGCCGGGGAGTGAAAAACTGTTTTTT. Encoded protein: CASSLGGPGSEKLFF.

The V call is TRBV6-1, the J call TRBJ2-1; D is undetermined. Trimming took 6 bases from V and 8 from J, leaving 14 bases between them. This CDR3 is 13 amino acids long. The germline gives CDR1 MNHNS, CDR2 SASEGT. The CDR3 loop reads CASRHRATDEQFF. The DNA of the CDR3 is TGTGCCAGCAGACACAGAGCTACGGATGAGCAGTTCTTC.

V gene TRBV4-1 combines with J gene TRBJ1-3, with D possibly matching TRBD1 (5 bases). The CDR3 length is 17 residues. The V gene's germline CDR1 is MGHRA and CDR2 YSYEKL. V was pared by 1 base and J by 0 bases, with 13 bases between. The CDR3 spells CASSQVGRALSGNTIYF. For the CDR3, the DNA is TGCGCCAGCAGCCAAGTTGGCAGGGCCCTCTCTGGAAACACCATATATTTT.

The J gene is TRBJ1-5, the V gene TRBV10-3; possible D gene TRBD1, 5 bases. Trimming took off 3 bases at V and 7 bases at J, with 7 bases between the two ends. CDR1 is ENHRY and CDR2 is SYGVKD in the germline V gene. The CDR3 sequence is 12 residues long. The CDR3, as DNA: TGTGCCATCAGTGACGGGGGACAGCCCCAGCATTTT. It yields the protein CAISDGGQPQHF.

The V and J genes are TRBV30 and TRBJ1-5, with D perhaps matching TRBD1 (6 bases). CDR3 size: 12 residues. Germline assignment: CDR1 GTSNPN and CDR2 SVGIG (reference sequence). The germline V and J ends were trimmed by 5 bases and 4 bases, with 9 bases remaining between them. CDR3 bases: TGTGCCTGGGGGACACCTAATCAGCCCCAGCATTTT. The encoded protein is CAWGTPNQPQHF.

This sequence joins TRBV7-8 and TRBJ1-3; TRBD1 aligns across 10 bases. The CDR3 consists of 15 residues. Germline V gives CDR1 SGHVS, CDR2 FQNEAQ. Losses at the gene ends were 5 bases for V and 4 bases for J; bases not matched to a gene: 5. Here the CDR3 DNA reads TGTGCCAGCAGCAGTCGGGACAGGGGAGGAAACACCATATATTTT. This encodes CASSSRDRGGNTIYF.

V gene TRBV6-6 combines with J gene TRBJ1-1; D uncertain. Trimming shortened V by 0 bases and J by 5 bases, and 10 bases separated the two germline ends. Per germline, CDR1 MNHNY and CDR2 SVGAGI (reference sequence). The CDR3 has 14 amino acids. In DNA, the CDR3 is TGTGCCAGCAGTTACTCGTTTGCGAAGACTGAAGCTTTCTTT. Encoded protein: CASSYSFAKTEAFF.

The chain is built from TRBV7-9 and TRBJ2-1, with TRBD2 matching 10 bases. Per the germline V gene, CDR1 is SEHNR and CDR2 is FQNEAQ (reference sequence). J lost 8 bases, V lost 9 bases, and 10 bases had no gene match. This CDR3 spans 14 amino acids. The chain's CDR3 is CASDPSGSRYEQFF. In DNA, the CDR3 is TGTGCCAGTGACCCTAGCGGGAGCAGGTATGAGCAGTTCTTC.

The CDR3 is CASSSFFKDSNTEAFF. The CDR3 DNA reads TGTGCCAGCAGTTCATTCTTTAAGGACAGTAACACTGAAGCTTTCTTT. This chain connects TRBV27 to TRBJ1-1, with a possible D match to TRBD1 (6 bases). With 4 bases removed from V and 2 bases from J, the gap between germline ends came to 17 bases. The CDR3 consists of 16 residues. The V gene's germline CDR1 is MNHEY and CDR2 SMNVEV (reference sequence).

V and J are TRBV5-1 and TRBJ2-2, with D possibly being TRBD1 (5 bases). V shed 4 bases and J shed 0 bases, with 13 bases lying between them. The CDR3 consists of 16 residues. Looked up from germline, CDR1 is SGHRS and CDR2 is YFSETQ. The CDR3 is CASSPRQPANTGELFF. The CDR3 nucleotides read TGCGCCAGCAGCCCTAGACAGCCTGCGAACACCGGGGAGCTGTTTTTT.

This clone was observed a handful of times. The chain joins TRBV4-3 to TRBJ1-5, with 9 nucleotides matching TRBD1. With V trimmed by 3 bases and J by 6 bases, 6 bases remained unmatched. This CDR3 contains 15 residues. Germline CDR1 and CDR2: LGHNA and YSLEER. The CDR3 DNA follows: TGCGCCAGCAGCCAGGACAGGGGATTGTTTCAGCCCCAGCATTTT. This sequence encodes CASSQDRGLFQPQHF.

This clone occurred many times. The chain recombines TRBV10-3 with TRBJ1-1; no firm D call. Trimming removed 10 bases from V and 4 bases from J, with 10 bases in between. Germline assignment: CDR1 ENHRY and CDR2 SYGVKD. The CDR3 totals 11 residues. CDR3 protein: CATRLRTEAFF. Here the CDR3 DNA reads TGTGCCACCCGACTGCGCACTGAAGCTTTCTTT.

The rearrangement joins TRBV4-3 to TRBJ1-3; no definite D call. Per germline, CDR1 LGHNA and CDR2 YSLEER. The CDR3 consists of 17 residues. The germline V and J ends were trimmed by 1 base and 3 bases, with 16 bases remaining between them. The DNA for the CDR3 is TGCGCCAGCAGCCAAGCCCCGGCAGATGGACTTGGAAACACCATATATTTT. Residues: CASSQAPADGLGNTIYF.

The gene calls are TRBV4-2 and TRBJ2-1; TRBD2 matches 8 bases. Per germline, CDR1 LGHNA and CDR2 YNFKEQ. J was trimmed by 5 bases and V by 0 bases; bases with no gene match: 15. The CDR3 sequence is 19 residues long. In nucleotides, the CDR3 is TGTGCCAGCAGCCAAGATTGGGGCGCAGGGCGGGGGGCCAACAATGAGCAGTTCTTC. Translated: CASSQDWGAGRGANNEQFF.

The rearrangement uses TRBV5-1 and TRBJ1-4, with D possibly being TRBD1 (6 bases). Trimming took off 2 bases at V and 0 bases at J, with 11 bases between the two ends. This CDR3 has 16 amino acids. Germline-derived CDR1 and CDR2 are SGHRS and YFSETQ. The CDR3 DNA reads TGCGCCAGCAGCTTCCAGGGGATTGCAACTAATGAAAAACTGTTTTTT. It translates to CASSFQGIATNEKLFF.

V and J are TRBV2 and TRBJ2-2; 14 bases match TRBD2. Germline loops: CDR1 SNHLY, CDR2 FYNNEI. The J segment lost 2 bases and the V segment lost 10 bases, leaving 12 bases of the junction unmatched. The CDR3 has 18 residues. CDR3 DNA sequence: TGTGCCACCCTACTCTCCGGGACTAGCGGGAGTAACACCGGGGAGCTGTTTTTT. Translation gives CATLLSGTSGSNTGELFF.

The chain carries TRBV4-3 and TRBJ2-5; the match to TRBD2 covers 9 bases. The CDR3 loop spans 17 amino acids. In germline, CDR1 is LGHNA, CDR2 YSLEER. With V trimmed by 1 base and J by 4 bases, 10 bases remained unmatched. CDR3: CASSQGGISGGGETQYF. The CDR3 coding sequence is TGCGCCAGCAGCCAAGGGGGAATTAGCGGGGGTGGAGAGACCCAGTACTTC.

The chain couples TRBV19 to TRBJ2-1, with 7 positions matching TRBD1. V was pared by 3 bases and J by 6 bases, with 8 bases of the junction left unmatched. CDR3 length: 15 amino acids. Germline V lookup: CDR1 LNHDA, CDR2 SQIVND (reference sequence). The CDR3 loop is CASSIQTGTVNEQFF. CDR3 in DNA: TGTGCCAGTAGTATCCAGACCGGGACAGTCAATGAGCAGTTCTTC.

The CDR3 reads CASSIQGGFHEQFF. The CDR3 bases are TGTGCCAGTAGTATCCAGGGGGGATTCCATGAGCAGTTCTTC. The gene calls are TRBV19 and TRBJ2-1; D may be TRBD1 (7 bases). The V gene lost 3 bases and the J gene lost 8 bases, with 14 bases spanning the gap. This CDR3 spans 14 amino acids. The germline V gene encodes CDR1 LNHDA and CDR2 SQIVND (reference sequence).

The CDR3 DNA reads as TGTGCCAGCAGTGATATTGGCGGGCAGTTCTTC. Encoded protein: CASSDIGGQFF. The V gene is TRBV2, the J gene TRBJ2-1; D is uncertain. The CDR3 is 11 residues long. The V end lost 3 bases, the J end lost 12 bases, and 9 bases lay between the germline ends. The germline V gene has CDR1 SNHLY and CDR2 FYNNEI.

V is TRBV4-2 and J is TRBJ2-3, with D uncertain. Germline CDR1 is LGHNA and CDR2 is YNFKEQ. Trimming stripped 0 bases from V and 7 bases from J, with 8 bases between. This CDR3 contains 13 residues. CDR3 coding DNA: TGTGCCAGCAGCCAAGACTACTACTATACGCAGTATTTT. The encoded protein is CASSQDYYYTQYF.

The chain uses TRBV5-1 and TRBJ1-4; a possible D gene is TRBD1 (6 bases). With 0 bases removed from V and 6 bases from J, the gap between germline ends came to 9 bases. The germline gives CDR1 SGHRS, CDR2 YFSETQ. This CDR3 region has 14 residues. This CDR3 is CASSLGTEYEKLFF. In DNA form, the CDR3 reads TGCGCCAGCAGCTTGGGGACAGAGTATGAAAAACTGTTTTTT. Based on the CDR3 plus reference TRBV5-1 and TRBJ1-4, the full variable domain is KAGVTQTPRYLIKTRGQQVTLSCSPISGHRSVSWYQQTPGQGLQFLFEYFSETQRNKGNFPGRFSGRQFSNSRSEMNVSTLELGDSALYLCASSLGTEYEKLFFGSGTQLSVL.

V is TRBV28 and J is TRBJ1-2; D may be TRBD1 (6 bases). This CDR3 comprises 14 residues. V was clipped by 6 bases and J by 4 bases, with 15 bases between them. Per the germline V gene, CDR1 is MDHEN and CDR2 is SYDVKM. The CDR3 here is CASRPTGGRYGYTF. CDR3 DNA sequence: TGTGCCAGCAGGCCGACCGGGGGGCGCTATGGCTACACCTTC.

The CDR3 spells CASSDVGGSTDTQYF. In DNA, the CDR3 is TGTGCCAGCAGTGACGTGGGGGGTAGCACAGATACGCAGTATTTT. V gene TRBV6-4 combines with J gene TRBJ2-3; D might be TRBD2 (6 bases). The V end lost 2 bases, the J end lost 0 bases, and 9 bases lay between the germline ends. The germline gives CDR1 MRHNA, CDR2 SNTAGT. This CDR3 region has 15 residues.

The rearrangement joins TRBV2 to TRBJ1-4; the D is unclear. Deletions cut 0 bases from V and 11 bases from J, with 10 bases between. Germline V CDR1 and CDR2: SNHLY, FYNNEI. The CDR3 spans 13 residues. CDR3 nucleotides: TGTGCCAGCAGTGAAGCGTCCCCCGGGAAACTGTTTTTT. This encodes CASSEASPGKLFF.

The CDR3 loop reads CASSISGSSYNEQFF. Here the CDR3 DNA reads TGTGCCAGCAGCATCAGCGGGAGCTCCTACAATGAGCAGTTCTTC. This chain uses TRBV11-3 with TRBJ2-1; 8 bases map to TRBD2. The CDR3 contains 15 residues. V lost 5 bases and J lost 0; bases outside the gene matches: 3. Germline CDR1 is SGHNT and CDR2 is YENEEA. Drawing the rest from reference TRBV11-3 and TRBJ2-1, the complete variable domain is EAGVVQSPRYKIIEKKQPVAFWCNPISGHNTLYWYLQNLGQGPELLIRYENEEAVDDSQLPKDRFSAERLKGVDSTLKIQPAELGDSAVYLCASSISGSSYNEQFFGPGTRLTVL.

J is TRBJ2-1 and V is TRBV19, with unresolved D. The CDR3 contains 12 residues. Deletions cut 4 bases from V and 6 bases from J, with 7 bases between. Looked up from germline, CDR1 is LNHDA and CDR2 is SQIVND (reference sequence). CDR3: CASSTPINEQFF. Written as DNA, the CDR3 is TGTGCCAGTAGTACACCTATCAATGAGCAGTTCTTC.